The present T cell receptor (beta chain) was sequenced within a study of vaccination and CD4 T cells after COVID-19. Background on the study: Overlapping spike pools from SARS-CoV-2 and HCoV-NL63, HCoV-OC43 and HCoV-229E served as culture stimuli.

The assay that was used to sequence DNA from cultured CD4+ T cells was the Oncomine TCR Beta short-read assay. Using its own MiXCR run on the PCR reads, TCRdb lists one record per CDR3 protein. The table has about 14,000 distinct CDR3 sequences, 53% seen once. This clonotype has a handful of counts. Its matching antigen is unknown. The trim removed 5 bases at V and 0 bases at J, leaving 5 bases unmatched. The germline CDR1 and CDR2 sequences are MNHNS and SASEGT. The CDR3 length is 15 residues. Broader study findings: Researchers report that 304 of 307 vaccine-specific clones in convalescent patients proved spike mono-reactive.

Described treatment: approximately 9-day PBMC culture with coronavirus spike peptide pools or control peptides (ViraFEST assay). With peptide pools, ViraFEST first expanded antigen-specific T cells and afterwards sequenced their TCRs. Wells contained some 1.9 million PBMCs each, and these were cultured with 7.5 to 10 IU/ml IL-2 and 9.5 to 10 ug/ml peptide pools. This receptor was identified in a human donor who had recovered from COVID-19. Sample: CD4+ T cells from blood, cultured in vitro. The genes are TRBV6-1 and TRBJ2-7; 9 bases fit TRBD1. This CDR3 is CASSQPGQGSYEQYF. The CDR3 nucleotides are TGTGCCAGCAGTCAACCGGGACAGGGCTCCTACGAGCAGTACTTC.